These T cell receptor beta chains were read from a single sample in a study of blood T cell repertoires in COVID-19. Libraries were prepared by immunoSEQ multiplex PCR; TCRdb keeps only in-frame clonotypes and omits some of them. The sample has roughly 500,000 clones, roughly 85% seen once. Sequencing was performed on peripheral blood. These TCRs come from a human donor in a cohort sampled during active COVID-19. Both conserved end residues are part of each CDR3. The D gene is left open where the match is weak. Only part of the rows carry a size: once, few, many, or a class if the clone is expanded.

TRBD2,TRBV6-1,TRBJ2-7,-,CASRKSLAGDYEQYF,TGTGCCAGCAGAAAATCCCTAGCGGGAGATTACGAGCAGTACTTC
-,TRBV15,TRBJ1-5,once,CATSRDKVGGQPQHF,TGTGCCACCAGCAGAGATAAGGTCGGGGGACAGCCCCAGCATTTT
TRBD2,TRBV27,TRBJ2-1,-,CASSVTSGRAYNEQFF,TGTGCCAGCAGCGTGACTAGCGGGAGGGCCTACAATGAGCAGTTCTTC
TRBD2,TRBV5-1,TRBJ2-5,-,CASSLGASGPQETQYF,TGCGCCAGCAGCTTGGGCGCTAGCGGGCCCCAAGAGACCCAGTACTTC
TRBD1,TRBV12-5,TRBJ2-3,-,CASGTGQGHTDTQYF,TGTGCTAGTGGAACGGGACAGGGTCACACAGATACGCAGTATTTT
-,TRBV12-2,TRBJ1-4,-,CASRLRNPTGVIEKLFF,TGTGCAAGTCGCTTACGTAACCCGACAGGGGTAATAGAAAAACTGTTTTTT
-,TRBV19,TRBJ1-2,-,CASSILRAASNYGYTF,TGTGCCAGTAGTATATTGAGGGCAGCCTCTAACTATGGCTACACCTTC
TRBD1,TRBV6-5,TRBJ2-7,-,CASSRGQSYEQYF,TGTGCCAGCAGCCGGGGACAGTCCTACGAGCAGTACTTC
-,TRBV9,TRBJ1-1,-,CASSATGAGGTEAFF,TGTGCCAGCAGCGCGACTGGGGCGGGAGGGACTGAAGCTTTCTTT
TRBD1,TRBV6-6,TRBJ1-4,-,CASSRTGGRSATNEKLFF,TGTGCCAGCAGTCGGACAGGGGGTCGGTCGGCAACTAATGAAAAACTGTTTTTT
TRBD2,TRBV7-7,TRBJ2-1,few,CASSLASGRAGSIDEQFF,TGTGCTAGCAGCTTAGCCAGCGGGAGGGCCGGGTCAATAGATGAGCAGTTCTTC
-,TRBV7-2,TRBJ1-6,-,CASTPSGNPYNSPLHF,TGTGCCAGCACTCCCTCAGGGAACCCCTATAATTCACCCCTCCACTTT